This is a list of T cell receptor beta chains from one sample in a study of T cell changes during pregnancy in multiple sclerosis. The table came from immunoSEQ multiplex PCR; TCRdb's copy has only in-frame clones and leaves some out. This sample has tens of thousands of clones, with around 95% found just once. The specimen was CD8+ T cells from peripheral blood mononuclear cells, collected after pregnancy. All receptors derive from a female donor with multiple sclerosis, enrolled in a pregnancy study. Both conserved end residues are part of each CDR3. Each record gives: CDR3 DNA, CDR3 protein, CDR3 length, D gene, J gene, V gene, clone size. The D gene is left open where the match is weak. Some rows mark clone size as missing; the rest say once, few, many or name a class of expanded clone.

TGTGCCAGCAGCTCCCGGGACACTAACACTGAAGCTTTCTTT | CASSSRDTNTEAFF | 14 | NA | TRBJ1-1 | TRBV5-4 | once
TGTGCCAGCAGGACTAGAACGGATACTAACTATGGCTACACCTTC | CASRTRTDTNYGYTF | 15 | NA | TRBJ1-2 | TRBV27 | NA
TGTGCCAGTAGTCTACAGGGTTGGGGCACTGAAGCTTTCTTT | CASSLQGWGTEAFF | 14 | NA | TRBJ1-1 | TRBV19 | NA
TGTGCCAGCAGCAACCGACAGGGGTCAACAGATACGCAGTATTTT | CASSNRQGSTDTQYF | 15 | TRBD1 | TRBJ2-3 | TRBV11-3 | NA
TGTGCCAGCAGCCCCAGGGGGCGGGGTACCGGGGAGCTGTTTTTT | CASSPRGRGTGELFF | 15 | TRBD1 | TRBJ2-2 | TRBV5-8 | NA
TGCAGCGTTGCAGGGGGCTCTGGAAACACCATATATTTT | CSVAGGSGNTIYF | 13 | TRBD1 | TRBJ1-3 | TRBV29-1 | NA
TGTGCCAGCAGTCGCCTACAGGATTCCTACACAGATACGCAGTATTTT | CASSRLQDSYTDTQYF | 16 | NA | TRBJ2-3 | TRBV7-9 | NA
TGTGCCAGCACAGAAGGGGTCGCCGGGGAGCTGTTTTTT | CASTEGVAGELFF | 13 | NA | TRBJ2-2 | TRBV27 | NA
TGTGCCAGCAGTTTTTCGGGACAGGGTATCAATGAGCAGTTCTTC | CASSFSGQGINEQFF | 15 | TRBD1 | TRBJ2-1 | TRBV27 | once
TGTGCCAGCAGTTTTCAGGTCGCCGGGACAGGGGGGGGTCAGCCCCAGCATTTT | CASSFQVAGTGGGQPQHF | 18 | TRBD1 | TRBJ1-5 | TRBV28 | once
TGTGCCAGCAGTGACGGTGGTATCACTGAAGCTTTCTTT | CASSDGGITEAFF | 13 | NA | TRBJ1-1 | TRBV2 | NA
TGTGCCAGTAGTATAATCCGGGCGGGGGCCTACGAGCAGTACTTC | CASSIIRAGAYEQYF | 15 | TRBD2 | TRBJ2-7 | TRBV19 | NA
TGTGCCACCAGCAGAGCTTGGGAGGGCCTTGAGACCCAGTACTTC | CATSRAWEGLETQYF | 15 | TRBD2 | TRBJ2-5 | TRBV15 | NA
TGTGCCAGCAGCTTAGCGGGGGGGGGAGAGGAAGCTTTCTTT | CASSLAGGGEEAFF | 14 | NA | TRBJ1-1 | TRBV7-6 | NA
TGTGCCAGCAGCACAGTAGGGAGCTCCTACAATGAGCAGTTCTTC | CASSTVGSSYNEQFF | 15 | NA | TRBJ2-1 | TRBV7-9 | NA
TGTGCCAGTAACAGGGGGAATCAGCCCCAGCATTTT | CASNRGNQPQHF | 12 | TRBD1 | TRBJ1-5 | TRBV19 | NA
TGTGCCAGCAGCTCACTGGCGGGACAGGACGCCGGGGAGCTGTTTTTT | CASSSLAGQDAGELFF | 16 | TRBD1 | TRBJ2-2 | TRBV7-2 | once
TGTGCCAGCAGCTTGGGCCTCTCTCGATCCTACAATGAGCAGTTCTTC | CASSLGLSRSYNEQFF | 16 | NA | TRBJ2-1 | TRBV11-2 | NA
TGTGCCAGCAGCCCTACGACAGGGCTCACCCAAGAGACCCAGTACTTC | CASSPTTGLTQETQYF | 16 | TRBD1 | TRBJ2-5 | TRBV28 | NA